The 15 T cell receptor beta chains in this list originate from one sample, sequenced in a study of response to subunit inactivated influenza vaccine. TCRdb analysed the RT-PCR reads with MiXCR anew, one entry per CDR3 protein. Among fewer than 700,000 distinct CDR3 sequences listed, roughly 13% were seen once. Sequences were derived from PBMCs from blood, sampled roughly 6 weeks after vaccination. The origin of the receptors is a man over 45 who received an inactivated influenza vaccine.

The rearrangement uses TRBV7-9 and TRBJ2-1; 10 nucleotides line up with TRBD2. Germline values: CDR1 SEHNR, CDR2 FQNEAQ (reference sequence). The CDR3 totals 16 residues. V lost 5 bases to trimming and J lost 5 bases; unmatched junction nucleotides: 9. The CDR3 region has the DNA TGTGCCAGCAGCCTCGTGGCACTAGCGGGACACAATGAGCAGTTCTTC. Translating it yields CASSLVALAGHNEQFF. Filled out from reference TRBV7-9 and TRBJ2-1, the complete variable domain reads DTGVSQNPRHKITKRGQNVTFRCDPISEHNRLYWYRQTLGQGPEFLTYFQNEAQLEKSRLLSDRFSAERPKGSFSTLEIQRTEQGDSAMYLCASSLVALAGHNEQFFGPGTRLTVL.

This rearrangement joins TRBV30 to TRBJ1-2; weak D call: TRBD1 (5 bases). Per the germline V gene, CDR1 is GTSNPN and CDR2 is SVGIG (reference sequence). The CDR3 consists of 11 residues. The V and J ends lost 4 bases and 8 bases respectively, with 11 bases between them. CDR3 amino acids: CAWTPGGGYTF. The CDR3 DNA reads TGTGCCTGGACCCCGGGGGGGGGCTACACCTTC.

V is TRBV5-1 and J is TRBJ2-2; 12 positions agree with TRBD1. The germline V gene has CDR1 SGHRS and CDR2 YFSETQ. This CDR3 spans 16 amino acids. V was pared by 1 base and J by 6 bases, with 4 bases of the junction left unmatched. Here the CDR3 DNA reads TGCGCCAGCAGCTTGTCCGGGACAGGGGGCCCCGGGGAGCTGTTTTTT. Its protein is CASSLSGTGGPGELFF.

This clonotype has a count of ten or more. The rearrangement uses TRBV5-1 and TRBJ2-7; 9 bases are a match to TRBD2. V trimming: 2 bases; J trimming: 3 bases; junction bases outside the gene matches: 6. This CDR3 spans 15 amino acids. The germline V gene has CDR1 SGHRS and CDR2 YFSETQ. CDR3 DNA sequence: TGCGCCAGCAGCTTTAATCCAGCGGGAGGCTACGAGCAGTACTTC. Translating it yields CASSFNPAGGYEQYF.

This clonotype was observed many times. The genes are TRBV5-5 and TRBJ2-1, with 10 bases aligning to TRBD1. Germline CDR1 SGHKS, CDR2 YYEKEE (reference sequence). The CDR3 extends over 16 amino acids. V gave up 4 bases and J gave up 4 bases; unmatched junction bases: 8. DNA of the CDR3: TGTGCCAGCAGCACAATCCCGGGACAGGGGTACAATGAGCAGTTCTTC. Translated: CASSTIPGQGYNEQFF. Filled out from reference TRBV5-5 and TRBJ2-1, the complete variable domain reads DAGVTQSPTHLIKTRGQQVTLRCSPISGHKSVSWYQQVLGQGPQFIFQYYEKEERGRGNFPDRFSARQFPNYSSELNVNALLLGDSALYLCASSTIPGQGYNEQFFGPGTRLTVL.

This clonotype came up many times. The J gene is TRBJ2-7, the V gene TRBV9; 11 bases are shared with TRBD1. V trimming: 0 bases; J trimming: 2 bases; junction bases outside the gene matches: 4. The CDR3 totals 16 residues. The germline gives CDR1 SGDLS, CDR2 YYNGEE. CDR3 region: CASSVGPGQGAYEQYF. CDR3 DNA sequence: TGTGCCAGCAGCGTAGGACCGGGACAGGGGGCCTACGAGCAGTACTTC. The full variable domain, completed using reference TRBV9 and TRBJ2-7, is DSGVTQTPKHLITATGQRVTLRCSPRSGDLSVYWYQQSLDQGLQFLIQYYNGEERAKGNILERFSAQQFPDLHSELNLSSLELGDSALYFCASSVGPGQGAYEQYFGPGTRLTVT.

The rearrangement joins TRBV28 to TRBJ1-1, with unresolved D. The CDR3 extends over 15 amino acids. The germline V and J ends were trimmed by 5 bases and 3 bases, with 16 bases remaining between them. The germline CDR1 and CDR2 sequences are MDHEN and SYDVKM. The CDR3 spells CASSPRTLADTEAFF. The CDR3 DNA sequence: TGTGCCAGCAGTCCCCGGACCCTGGCGGACACTGAAGCTTTCTTT.

A few counts support this clonotype. The rearrangement joins TRBV20-1 to TRBJ2-4; D not resolved. The CDR3 runs 12 residues. CDR1 and CDR2 (germline): DFQATT, SNEGSKA (reference sequence). The V end was cut by 3 bases, the J end by 5 bases, with 8 bases between. In nucleotides, the CDR3 is TGCAGTGCTAGGGGCTTCGAAAACATTCAGTACTTC. Translation: CSARGFENIQYF.

About this clonotype itself: Being one base from a much bigger clone, this may be a read error. V gene TRBV12-3 or TRBV12-4 combines with J gene TRBJ1-2; 12 nucleotides agree with TRBD1. The CDR3 length is 14 residues. V lost 5 bases, J lost 8 bases, and 6 bases stayed unmatched. Written as DNA, the CDR3 is TGTGCCAGCAGTCCCTCCGGGACAGGGGGCGGCTACACCTTC. It specifies CASSPSGTGGGYTF.

The chain is built from TRBV5-6 and TRBJ2-7, with D possibly being TRBD2 (6 bases). The CDR3 extends over 11 amino acids. Trimming cost V 7 bases and J 7 bases, with 12 bases left between them. Germline V gene lookup returns CDR1 SGHDT and CDR2 YYEEEE. As DNA, the CDR3 is TGTGCCAGCGGTTGGGGGGTTGAGCAGTACTTC. Translation: CASGWGVEQYF.

This clonotype has a handful of counts. The chain recombines TRBV28 with TRBJ2-3, with D hard to call. The length of the CDR3 is 16 residues. Trimming stripped 5 bases from V and 0 bases from J, with 15 bases between. Germline CDR1 MDHEN, CDR2 SYDVKM. CDR3 protein: CASSTPWGSSTDTQYF. The CDR3, as DNA: TGTGCCAGCAGTACCCCGTGGGGTTCTAGCACAGATACGCAGTATTTT.

The CDR3 loop is CASSLAGVNNEQFF. The CDR3 DNA sequence: TGTGCCAGCAGCCTAGCGGGAGTAAACAATGAGCAGTTCTTC. The chain is built from TRBV7-3 and TRBJ2-1; 10 bases map to TRBD2. V shed 5 bases and J 5 bases; nucleotides not matched to a gene: 3. The CDR3 sequence is 14 residues long. Germline V gene sequence: CDR1 SGHTA, CDR2 FQGTGA.

This clonotype was counted at least ten times. The V and J genes are TRBV5-1 and TRBJ2-1; TRBD1 aligns across 7 bases. The V gene end was trimmed by 1 base and the J gene end by 15 bases; junction bases not matched to a gene: 10. Germline V gene data show CDR1 as SGHRS and CDR2 as YFSETQ. CDR3 size: 13 residues. CDR3 sequence (DNA): TGCGCCAGCAGCTTGTTGCCGGGACAGCTACTGTTCTTC. Translation: CASSLLPGQLLFF.

The table lists this clonotype with a few counts. This CDR3 reads CSAKDGTSGRETQYF. CDR3 in DNA: TGCAGTGCAAAAGATGGGACTAGCGGGAGGGAGACCCAGTACTTC. The V gene is TRBV20-1, the J gene TRBJ2-5; 15 nucleotides agree with TRBD2. Germline trimming cut 6 bases from V and 5 bases from J; bases unmatched to any gene: 7. Germline CDR1 reads DFQATT; CDR2 reads SNEGSKA (reference sequence). This CDR3 comprises 15 residues.

This clonotype was seen many times. The rearrangement joins TRBV10-3 to TRBJ1-5; D might be TRBD1 (5 bases). The CDR3 has 12 residues. The germline V gene has CDR1 ENHRY and CDR2 SYGVKD. The V and J ends lost 10 bases and 1 base respectively, with 8 bases between them. DNA for the CDR3: TGTGCCACCCGGGACAGCAATCAGCCCCAGCATTTT. It yields the protein CATRDSNQPQHF.